A single sample is the source of the 27 T cell receptor beta chains below, sequenced in a study of T cell responses to AZD1222 COVID-19 vaccine. Method: immunoSEQ multiplex PCR; TCRdb's copy keeps in-frame clones and lacks some. In the table there are nearly 110,000 clones, 90% of which are singletons. The material sequenced was peripheral blood, taken on day 0 of AZD1222 vaccination. Receptors were obtained from an adult in good health.

The genes are TRBV4-3 and TRBJ2-2; D is unclear. The V gene lost 3 bases and the J gene lost 1 base, with 3 bases spanning the gap. CDR3 size: 13 residues. CDR1 is LGHNA and CDR2 is YSLEER in the germline V gene. The DNA of the CDR3 is TGCGCCAGCAGCCACCAGAACACCGGGGAGCTGTTTTTT. This sequence encodes CASSHQNTGELFF.

The V and J genes are TRBV30 and TRBJ2-5, with D unclear. V dropped 0 bases and J dropped 3 bases, with 8 bases sitting between them. This CDR3 is 13 amino acids long. Germline CDR1 GTSNPN, CDR2 SVGIG (reference sequence). CDR3 protein: CAWSVGQKETQYF. The CDR3 coding sequence is TGTGCCTGGAGTGTAGGGCAGAAAGAGACCCAGTACTTC. Filled out from reference TRBV30 and TRBJ2-5, the complete variable domain reads SQTIHQWPATLVQPVGSPLSLECTVEGTSNPNLYWYRQAAGRGLQLLFYSVGIGQISSEVPQNLSASRPQDRQFILSSKKLLLSDSGFYLCAWSVGQKETQYFGPGTRLLVL.

The chain joins TRBV2 to TRBJ1-2, with a tentative D call TRBD1 (6 bases). Trimming cost V 4 bases and J 3 bases, with 18 bases left between them. In germline, CDR1 is SNHLY, CDR2 FYNNEI. The CDR3 extends over 16 amino acids. CDR3 DNA sequence: TGTGCCAGCAGTGTTGATAAGTGGCCAGGGGACTATGGCTACACCTTC. Translation gives CASSVDKWPGDYGYTF. Full variable domain (remainder filled in from reference TRBV2 and TRBJ1-2): EPEVTQTPSHQVTQMGQEVILRCVPISNHLYFYWYRQILGQKVEFLVSFYNNEISEKSEIFDDQFSVERPDGSNFTLKIRSTKLEDSAMYFCASSVDKWPGDYGYTFGSGTRLTVV.

The rearrangement links TRBV24-1 to TRBJ2-7; no firm D call. Germline CDR1 is KGHDR and CDR2 is SFDVKD. Trimming pared 4 bases from V and 5 bases from J, leaving 8 bases between. The CDR3 is 12 residues long. CDR3 coding DNA: TGTGCCACCAGTGACGGGTTGGACGAGCAGTACTTC. Protein product: CATSDGLDEQYF.

The V call is TRBV11-2, the J call TRBJ2-7, with unresolved D. V was cut by 1 base and J by 1 base, with 8 bases left in between. The CDR3 loop spans 14 amino acids. CDR1 and CDR2 (germline): SGHAT, FQNNGV. CDR3 in DNA: TGTGCCAGCAGCTTAGTCGACAAGTCCTACGAGCAGTACTTC. Its translation: CASSLVDKSYEQYF.

CDR3 DNA: TGTGCCAGCAGCTTGTGGCGGGGCCGGGGGAATGAGCAGTTCTTC. Its translation is CASSLWRGRGNEQFF. This sequence joins TRBV5-8 and TRBJ2-1; maybe TRBD2 (6 bases). This CDR3 region has 15 residues. Germline assignment: CDR1 SGHTS and CDR2 YDEGEE. Trimming shortened V by 1 base and J by 7 bases, and 15 bases separated the two germline ends.

This clone was counted between two and nine times. This chain joins TRBV7-3 and TRBJ1-1, with D maybe TRBD1 (5 bases). Per the germline V gene, CDR1 is SGHTA and CDR2 is FQGTGA. V dropped 1 base and J dropped 7 bases, with 10 bases sitting between them. The CDR3 contains 13 residues. The CDR3 protein is CASSLISTDEAFF. The CDR3 region has the DNA TGTGCCAGCAGCTTAATCTCGACAGATGAAGCTTTCTTT.

V usage is TRBV7-9 and J usage is TRBJ2-2; weak D call: TRBD1 (6 bases). V was trimmed by 9 bases and J by 2 bases, leaving 13 bases between them. Germline V CDR1 and CDR2: SEHNR, FQNEAQ (reference sequence). This CDR3 is built from 14 residues. The CDR3 reads CASSRGLNTGELFF. In nucleotides, the CDR3 is TGTGCCAGTTCCAGGGGTCTCAACACCGGGGAGCTGTTTTTT. Looking up the rest from reference TRBV7-9 and TRBJ2-2 gives the full variable domain: DTGVSQNPRHKITKRGQNVTFRCDPISEHNRLYWYRQTLGQGPEFLTYFQNEAQLEKSRLLSDRFSAERPKGSFSTLEIQRTEQGDSAMYLCASSRGLNTGELFFGEGSRLTVL.

The chain has TRBV7-3 and TRBJ2-1; D may be TRBD1 (6 bases). V was trimmed by 6 bases and J by 7 bases, leaving 16 bases between them. Germline V lookup: CDR1 SGHTA, CDR2 FQGTGA. This CDR3 has 14 residues. The CDR3 bases are TGTGCCAGCAGTAACCATGGTCAGGGGAATGAGCAGTTCTTC. Protein sequence: CASSNHGQGNEQFF.

The CDR3 sequence is CASSILGFGEQFF. The CDR3 DNA reads as TGTGCCAGTAGCATACTAGGCTTCGGTGAGCAGTTCTTC. The chain is built from TRBV19 and TRBJ2-1; the D gene is possibly TRBD2 (5 bases). The V gene lost 6 bases and the J gene lost 9 bases, with 15 bases spanning the gap. Germline assignment: CDR1 LNHDA and CDR2 SQIVND (reference sequence). The CDR3 is 13 residues long.

The chain combines TRBV19 with TRBJ1-3; 8 nucleotides align to TRBD1. The CDR3 is 14 residues long. Trimming took 10 bases from V and 0 from J; bases not matched to a gene: 5. The germline CDR1 and CDR2 sequences are LNHDA and SQIVND (reference sequence). DNA for the CDR3: TGTGCCACCCACAGGGGGTCCTCTGGAAACACCATATATTTT. Protein sequence: CATHRGSSGNTIYF.

The V call is TRBV3-1 (or the pseudogene TRBV3-2), the J call TRBJ2-3; 8 bases map to TRBD2. The CDR3 totals 15 residues. The germline V gene has CDR1 LGHDT and CDR2 YNNKEL (reference sequence). V was clipped by 4 bases and J by 1 base; unmatched bases: 4. The CDR3 here is CASSRQAGGTDTQYF. The CDR3 nucleotides are TGTGCCAGCAGCCGGCAAGCGGGAGGCACAGATACGCAGTATTTT.

The genes are TRBV14 and TRBJ1-1, with TRBD1 as a possible D gene (5 bases). The CDR3 runs to 20 residues. CDR1 SGHDN and CDR2 FVKESK come from the germline V gene. V lost 1 base, J lost 4 bases, and 28 bases lay in between. For the CDR3, the DNA is TGTGCCAGCAGCCAAGTCCAAGGCTTATCCTCCCAGGGTAGTGTCACTGAAGCTTTCTTT. Protein product: CASSQVQGLSSQGSVTEAFF. The variable domain in full, completed from reference TRBV14 and TRBJ1-1, reads EAGVTQFPSHSVIEKGQTVTLRCDPISGHDNLYWYRRVMGKEIKFLLHFVKESKQDESGMPNNRFLAERTGGTYSTLKVQPAELEDSGVYFCASSQVQGLSSQGSVTEAFFGQGTRLTVV.

This chain links TRBV5-6 with TRBJ2-6; D gene unclear. Germline V CDR1 and CDR2: SGHDT, YYEEEE. The V end lost 4 bases, the J end lost 0 bases, and 8 bases lay between the germline ends. The CDR3 runs to 15 residues. CDR3 nucleotide sequence: TGTGCCAGCAGCCTGCCCTACTCTGGGGCCAACGTCCTGACTTTC. Translation: CASSLPYSGANVLTF. Using reference TRBV5-6 and TRBJ2-6 for the parts outside the CDR3, the full variable domain is DAGVTQSPTHLIKTRGQQVTLRCSPKSGHDTVSWYQQALGQGPQFIFQYYEEEERQRGNFPDRFSGHQFPNYSSELNVNALLLGDSALYLCASSLPYSGANVLTFGAGSRLTVL.

This chain joins TRBV25-1 and TRBJ2-2, with 7 bases matching TRBD1. The CDR3 runs 14 residues. CDR1 and CDR2 (germline): MGHDK, SYGVNS. V was clipped by 3 bases and J by 7 bases; unmatched bases: 5. The CDR3 DNA is TGTGCCAGCAGTGACCAAGCAGGGGGCGGGGAGCTGTTTTTT. Translating gives CASSDQAGGGELFF.

The chain uses TRBV5-1 and TRBJ2-7; D remains ambiguous. CDR3 length: 14 residues. Between the trimmed V and J ends, which lost 0 bases and 4 bases, there was a span of 11 bases. Germline V gene lookup returns CDR1 SGHRS and CDR2 YFSETQ. The CDR3 reads CASSLASDGYEQYF. CDR3 DNA: TGCGCCAGCAGCTTGGCCTCAGATGGTTACGAGCAGTACTTC. Using reference TRBV5-1 and TRBJ2-7 for the parts outside the CDR3, the full variable domain is KAGVTQTPRYLIKTRGQQVTLSCSPISGHRSVSWYQQTPGQGLQFLFEYFSETQRNKGNFPGRFSGRQFSNSRSEMNVSTLELGDSALYLCASSLASDGYEQYFGPGTRLTVT.

This rearrangement joins TRBV19 to TRBJ2-1; 13 positions agree with TRBD2. The CDR3 extends over 18 amino acids. V lost 6 bases and J lost 6; bases outside the gene matches: 14. Germline CDR1 is LNHDA and CDR2 is SQIVND (reference sequence). The CDR3 bases are TGTGCCAGTAGAAGGCACGGACTAGCGGGAGAGAGGGGCAATGAGCAGTTCTTC. Translation gives CASRRHGLAGERGNEQFF. Full variable domain (missing parts from reference TRBV19 and TRBJ2-1): DGGITQSPKYLFRKEGQNVTLSCEQNLNHDAMYWYRQDPGQGLRLIYYSQIVNDFQKGDIAEGYSVSREKKESFPLTVTSAQKNPTAFYLCASRRHGLAGERGNEQFFGPGTRLTVL.

The gene calls are TRBV27 and TRBJ1-1; 8 positions match TRBD1. Germline CDR1 and CDR2: MNHEY and SMNVEV (reference sequence). The CDR3 covers 14 residues. After removal of 2 bases from V and 1 base from J, the junction contained 0 bases not matched to a gene. CDR3 region: CASSLTGGNTEAFF. CDR3 nucleotide sequence: TGTGCCAGCAGTTTAACAGGGGGGAACACTGAAGCTTTCTTT.

The J gene is TRBJ2-7, the V gene TRBV6-6; tentative D call: TRBD1 (5 bases). Trimming cost V 6 bases and J 4 bases, with 13 bases left between them. This CDR3 is built from 13 residues. The germline V gene encodes CDR1 MNHNY and CDR2 SVGAGI (reference sequence). The CDR3, as DNA: TGTGCCAGCAGGGCGTCAGGGCCTTACGAGCAGTACTTC. Translating gives CASRASGPYEQYF.

The J gene is TRBJ1-6, the V gene TRBV18; TRBD1 matches 8 bases. Per germline, CDR1 KGHSH and CDR2 LQKENI. V dropped 6 bases and J dropped 10; count of bases not matched to a gene: 11. The CDR3 contains 15 residues. CDR3 DNA: TGTGCCAGCTCTCAGGGGGCTGGAAGAGAATCACCCCTCCACTTT. Translated, it gives CASSQGAGRESPLHF.

The chain links TRBV7-3 to TRBJ1-5; 7 bases fit TRBD1. The CDR3 has 15 residues. Germline V gene sequence: CDR1 SGHTA, CDR2 FQGTGA. The J segment lost 1 base and the V segment lost 5 bases, leaving 5 bases of the junction unmatched. The CDR3 here is CASSPQQGSNQPQHF. The CDR3 nucleotides read TGTGCCAGCAGCCCGCAACAGGGGAGCAATCAGCCCCAGCATTTT.

The V and J genes are TRBV19 and TRBJ2-7; 8 bases are shared with TRBD2. Germline V gene data show CDR1 as LNHDA and CDR2 as SQIVND (reference sequence). This CDR3 is built from 14 residues. V dropped 6 bases and J dropped 5; count of bases not matched to a gene: 9. Written as DNA, the CDR3 is TGTGCCAGTAGCAGATCCGGGACTAGAAACGAGCAGTACTTC. It yields the protein CASSRSGTRNEQYF.

CDR3 in amino acids: CASSLEERDRGEPQHF. The CDR3 DNA sequence: TGTGCCAGCAGCTTGGAGGAAAGGGACAGGGGAGAGCCCCAGCATTTT. The chain uses TRBV5-5 and TRBJ1-5; TRBD1 aligns across 10 bases. V lost 0 bases to trimming and J lost 8 bases; unmatched junction nucleotides: 8. The length of the CDR3 is 16 residues. Looked up from germline, CDR1 is SGHKS and CDR2 is YYEKEE (reference sequence).

The CDR3 DNA reads as TGTGCCAGCAGCCAAAGGTACAGGGTATGCGGAAACACCATATATTTT. This translates into CASSQRYRVCGNTIYF. This sequence joins TRBV3-1 (or the pseudogene TRBV3-2) and TRBJ1-3, with a tentative D call TRBD1 (6 bases). CDR1 LGHDT and CDR2 YNNKEL come from the germline V gene (reference sequence). Trimming cost V 2 bases and J 4 bases, with 15 bases left between them. This CDR3 has 16 amino acids.

This clone was found a few times. The rearrangement links TRBV5-1 to TRBJ2-1; tentative D call: TRBD2 (6 bases). Trimming pared 0 bases from V and 0 bases from J, leaving 13 bases between. This CDR3 comprises 17 residues. CDR1 is SGHRS, CDR2 YFSETQ, per germline. As DNA, the CDR3 is TGCGCCAGCAGCTTGGTAGGCGTCGGGAGCTCCTACAATGAGCAGTTCTTC. It translates to CASSLVGVGSSYNEQFF. The full variable domain, rest sourced from reference TRBV5-1 and TRBJ2-1, is KAGVTQTPRYLIKTRGQQVTLSCSPISGHRSVSWYQQTPGQGLQFLFEYFSETQRNKGNFPGRFSGRQFSNSRSEMNVSTLELGDSALYLCASSLVGVGSSYNEQFFGPGTRLTVL.

The chain carries TRBV27 and TRBJ2-7, with 9 positions matching TRBD2. V dropped 5 bases and J dropped 1; count of bases not matched to a gene: 12. This CDR3 comprises 17 residues. Germline V gene data show CDR1 as MNHEY and CDR2 as SMNVEV (reference sequence). CDR3 sequence reads: CASSTWASGKGSYEQYF. In DNA form, the CDR3 reads TGTGCCAGCAGTACCTGGGCTAGCGGGAAGGGATCCTACGAGCAGTACTTC.

This chain joins TRBV19 and TRBJ2-3; D is possibly TRBD2 (5 bases). V was trimmed by 5 bases and J by 0 bases, leaving 12 bases between them. The germline V gene has CDR1 LNHDA and CDR2 SQIVND (reference sequence). The CDR3 is made up of 15 amino acids. CDR3 region: CASSPPRTSTDTQYF. The CDR3 bases are TGTGCCAGTAGTCCCCCGAGGACTAGCACAGATACGCAGTATTTT.